Following are 32 T cell receptor beta chains from one sample sequenced in a study of blood T cells in healthy people across ages. The use of a sample-barcoded 5' primer and a J-beta primer mix characterized a second PCR of about 6 to 11 cycles. TCRdb fed the 5' RACE reads into MiXCR, producing one record per CDR3 protein. The sample holds about 1.8 million distinct CDR3 sequences, around half seen once. Sequencing input: blood. The receptors shown here come from a woman aged 40 to 55 in good health.

In this sample, this clonotype turned up a few times. The CDR3 DNA is TGTGCCAGCAGAAATAGTGGAGGTGAGCAGTTCTTC. As protein: CASRNSGGEQFF. The chain combines TRBV6-2 or TRBV6-3 with TRBJ2-1; a weak D match, TRBD2 (5 bases). Germline V CDR1 and CDR2: MNHEY, SVGEGT. The CDR3 loop spans 12 amino acids. The V end was cut by 6 bases, the J end by 9 bases, with 12 bases between.

The V gene is TRBV29-1, the J gene TRBJ1-2, with a tentative D call TRBD1 (5 bases). CDR1 is SQVTM, CDR2 ANQGSEA, per germline. This CDR3 has 15 residues. Trimming pared 4 bases from V and 4 bases from J, leaving 19 bases between. The CDR3 protein is CSVVPTDGDGYGYTF. Written as DNA, the CDR3 is TGCAGCGTTGTGCCCACGGACGGGGACGGCTATGGCTACACCTTC.

The chain is built from TRBV5-6 and TRBJ2-3; possible D gene TRBD2, 6 bases. The V gene lost 1 base and the J gene lost 2 bases, with 23 bases spanning the gap. The length of the CDR3 is 19 residues. Germline V gene lookup returns CDR1 SGHDT and CDR2 YYEEEE. The CDR3 sequence is CASSLWRVARGTYTDTQYF. The CDR3 DNA is TGTGCCAGCAGCTTGTGGAGGGTGGCCCGGGGCACCTACACAGATACGCAGTATTTT.

This chain joins TRBV4-2 and TRBJ2-3; TRBD1 matches 9 bases. This CDR3 comprises 17 residues. V lost 0 bases to trimming and J lost 4 bases; unmatched junction nucleotides: 8. Germline CDR1 LGHNA, CDR2 YNFKEQ. The CDR3 protein is CASSQEGTGRFADTQYF. CDR3 in DNA: TGTGCCAGCAGCCAAGAGGGGACAGGGAGGTTTGCAGATACGCAGTATTTT.

V is TRBV6-6 and J is TRBJ1-2; D not resolved. V was clipped by 6 bases and J by 2 bases, with 13 bases between them. CDR3 length equals 14 residues. CDR1 MNHNY and CDR2 SVGAGI come from the germline V gene (reference sequence). CDR3 sequence (DNA): TGTGCCAGCAGCCCTATCACAGAAAACTATGGCTACACCTTC. This translates into CASSPITENYGYTF.

The chain combines TRBV10-3 with TRBJ1-2; 8 bases line up with TRBD1. The CDR3 spans 14 residues. Germline V gene lookup returns CDR1 ENHRY and CDR2 SYGVKD. V was clipped by 5 bases and J by 6 bases; unmatched bases: 8. CDR3 amino acids: CAISRTGFLDGYTF. The CDR3 coding sequence is TGTGCCATCAGTAGGACAGGGTTCCTGGATGGCTACACCTTC.

V gene TRBV7-9 combines with J gene TRBJ1-2, with D hard to call. CDR3 length equals 15 residues. From germline, CDR1 is SEHNR and CDR2 FQNEAQ (reference sequence). Trimming removed 1 base at V and 0 bases at J, with 9 bases between. CDR3 DNA: TGTGCCAGCAGCTTAGAAGGCGAAGCTAACTATGGCTACACCTTC. Its protein is CASSLEGEANYGYTF.

The V and J genes are TRBV4-3 and TRBJ1-4, with a possible D match to TRBD1 (5 bases). Germline V lookup: CDR1 LGHNA, CDR2 YSLEER. The V end lost 5 bases, the J end lost 5 bases, and 15 bases lay between the germline ends. CDR3 size: 15 residues. CDR3 loop: CASSSPGTVNEKLFF. The CDR3 DNA reads as TGCGCCAGCAGCTCTCCCGGGACGGTGAATGAAAAACTGTTTTTT.

This clonotype was seen only a few times. This sequence joins TRBV18 and TRBJ2-7; D could derive from TRBD1 or TRBD2 (5 bases each). Trimming removed 4 bases at V and 6 bases at J, with 10 bases between. The CDR3 totals 12 residues. CDR1 and CDR2 from the germline V gene are KGHSH and LQKENI. The CDR3 bases are TGTGCCAGCTCACTTAGGGGAGTCGAGCAGTACTTC. Encoded protein: CASSLRGVEQYF.

This clonotype was observed a few times. CDR3 residues: CASSITRGDYGYTF. The CDR3 DNA is TGTGCCAGTAGTATCACCAGGGGCGACTATGGCTACACCTTC. This sequence joins TRBV19 and TRBJ1-2; a possible D gene is TRBD1 (6 bases). Germline V lookup: CDR1 LNHDA, CDR2 SQIVND (reference sequence). Trimming cost V 3 bases and J 3 bases, with 11 bases left between them. The CDR3 spans 14 residues.

In regard to this clonotype: One end of the junction does not line up with germline, which may come from a read error. The chain recombines TRBV4-3 with TRBJ2-3; D tentatively reads TRBD1 or TRBD2 (5 bases each). The CDR3 totals 15 residues. Germline CDR1 and CDR2: LGHNA and YSLEER. CDR3 DNA sequence: TGCACCAGCAGCCGAGAGGGACGGACCACAGATACGCAGTATTTT. Protein: CTSSREGRTTDTQYF.

J is TRBJ1-5 and V is TRBV20-1; D may be TRBD1 (6 bases). This CDR3 is 15 amino acids long. Germline assignment: CDR1 DFQATT and CDR2 SNEGSKA (reference sequence). The V end lost 2 bases, the J end lost 5 bases, and 16 bases lay between the germline ends. The CDR3 loop is CSARWGGGEYQPQHF. The DNA of the CDR3 is TGCAGTGCTAGATGGGGAGGGGGGGAGTATCAGCCCCAGCATTTT.

This chain links TRBV20-1 with TRBJ2-1; 7 nucleotides align to TRBD2. The CDR3 spans 15 residues. V shed 6 bases and J 5 bases; nucleotides not matched to a gene: 13. From germline, CDR1 is DFQATT and CDR2 SNEGSKA (reference sequence). CDR3 bases: TGCAGTGCAGAACCTGCGGGGGTGTCCCACAATGAGCAGTTCTTC. The encoded protein is CSAEPAGVSHNEQFF.

This clonotype was observed once. The chain uses TRBV27 and TRBJ1-2; no clear D. Germline V gene data show CDR1 as MNHEY and CDR2 as SMNVEV (reference sequence). This CDR3 region has 15 residues. Between the trimmed V and J ends, which lost 4 bases and 4 bases, there was a span of 16 bases. Here the CDR3 DNA reads TGTGCCAGCAGTTCGAGACCGGGTATTGGCTATGGCTACACCTTC. This encodes CASSSRPGIGYGYTF.

The rearrangement uses TRBV20-1 and TRBJ1-4, with unresolved D. Germline lookup yields CDR1 DFQATT and CDR2 SNEGSKA (reference sequence). V dropped 1 base and J dropped 5 bases, with 11 bases sitting between them. This CDR3 has 14 amino acids. The CDR3 DNA reads as TGCAGTGCTAGAGGTTGGCAGGAGAATGAAAAACTGTTTTTT. Its protein product is CSARGWQENEKLFF.

The gene calls are TRBV12-3 or TRBV12-4 and TRBJ2-1; no definite D call. The CDR3 contains 14 residues. Trimming stripped 3 bases from V and 2 bases from J, with 8 bases between. DNA for the CDR3: TGTGCCAGCAGTTTTCGGGCTACCTACAATGAGCAGTTCTTC. Protein sequence: CASSFRATYNEQFF.

A word on this clonotype: One junction end disagrees with the germline gene, perhaps due to a read error. This chain uses TRBV27 with TRBJ1-2; weak D call: TRBD1 (6 bases). Germline V CDR1 and CDR2: MNHEY, SMNVEV (reference sequence). This CDR3 comprises 14 residues. CDR3 in DNA: TGTGCCAGCATTTTAGGGGGTGGGGGGACTGGCTACACCTTC. Amino acids: CASILGGGGTGYTF.

The sample holds one count of this clonotype. This chain links TRBV24-1 with TRBJ2-2, with D possibly being TRBD1 (6 bases). The V gene's germline CDR1 is KGHDR and CDR2 SFDVKD. CDR3 size: 18 residues. V lost 3 bases to trimming and J lost 0 bases, with 16 bases between them. The CDR3: CATSDQSDRVTNTGELFF. The DNA of the CDR3 is TGTGCCACCAGTGATCAGTCGGACAGAGTTACGAACACCGGGGAGCTGTTTTTT.

This sequence joins TRBV4-1 and TRBJ2-5; D might be TRBD1 (5 bases). The V and J ends lost 1 base and 2 bases respectively, with 11 bases between them. Germline-derived CDR1 and CDR2 are MGHRA and YSYEKL. CDR3 length: 15 residues. The CDR3 loop is CASSQGTQEQETQYF. For the CDR3, the DNA is TGCGCCAGCAGCCAAGGAACACAGGAGCAAGAGACCCAGTACTTC.

The DNA of the CDR3 is TGTGCCAGCAGGTCGGGGTTTAACTATGGCTACACCTTC. It codes for CASRSGFNYGYTF. V is TRBV7-8 and J is TRBJ1-2; D is unresolved. Trimming pared 6 bases from V and 1 base from J, leaving 9 bases between. This CDR3 is 13 amino acids long. Germline V CDR1 and CDR2: SGHVS, FQNEAQ.

V is TRBV6-5 and J is TRBJ2-7; D is possibly TRBD2 (6 bases). The CDR3 contains 14 residues. Germline V gene lookup returns CDR1 MNHEY and CDR2 SVGAGI. Trimming pared 2 bases from V and 9 bases from J, leaving 17 bases between. CDR3 sequence (DNA): TGTGCCAGCAGTTACGATGTCGCGGGGCGTGTGCAGTACTTC. It encodes CASSYDVAGRVQYF.

The J gene is TRBJ1-4, the V gene TRBV3-1; D perhaps matches TRBD1 (5 bases). Looked up from germline, CDR1 is LGHDT and CDR2 is YNNKEL (reference sequence). The CDR3 length is 18 residues. With 0 bases removed from V and 6 bases from J, the gap between germline ends came to 20 bases. Written as DNA, the CDR3 is TGTGCCAGCAGCCAAGATCTATACGGGGGAGTCGAGGATGAAAAACTGTTTTTT. The encoded protein is CASSQDLYGGVEDEKLFF.

This sequence joins TRBV3-1 and TRBJ2-3; the match to TRBD2 covers 7 bases. V lost 4 bases to trimming and J lost 6 bases; unmatched junction nucleotides: 13. Germline assignment: CDR1 LGHDT and CDR2 YNNKEL (reference sequence). The CDR3 loop spans 16 amino acids. CDR3 amino acids: CASSRRAGPPGDTQYF. The CDR3 nucleotides are TGTGCCAGCAGCCGACGAGCGGGGCCCCCAGGGGATACGCAGTATTTT.

This clonotype has more than one count but fewer than ten. A clone one base away is much larger, so this may be a read error. This rearrangement joins TRBV29-1 to TRBJ2-5; 7 nucleotides agree with TRBD1. V shed 5 bases and J 11 bases; nucleotides not matched to a gene: 14. CDR1 SQVTM and CDR2 ANQGSEA come from the germline V gene. The CDR3 loop spans 13 amino acids. CDR3 bases: TGCAGCGTTTTCCCAGGGGGTATGACTGAGCAGTACTTC. Residues: CSVFPGGMTEQYF.

This chain connects TRBV23-1 to TRBJ2-7, with 7 nucleotides matching TRBD2. The J call could be wrong; TRBJ2-5 is a better fit for the DNA end. TRBV23-1 is labeled an ORF, and its function is uncertain. This CDR3 contains 18 residues. The CDR3 DNA reads as TGCGCCTCCTGGCGAGATAATCCTCAAAGGACTAGGAGAGAGACCCAGTACTTC. The encoded protein is CASWRDNPQRTRRETQYF.

The chain joins TRBV24-1 to TRBJ2-3; D tentatively reads TRBD1 or TRBD2 (5 bases each). The CDR3 is 14 residues long. V was trimmed by 3 bases and J by 4 bases, leaving 10 bases between them. Germline V gene lookup returns CDR1 KGHDR and CDR2 SFDVKD. Written as DNA, the CDR3 is TGTGCCACCAGTGATCCTCGGGGCGCAGATACGCAGTATTTT. Translating gives CATSDPRGADTQYF.

This clonotype was seen a handful of times. The chain couples TRBV4-3 to TRBJ2-3, with TRBD1 as a possible D gene (5 bases). Trimming shortened V by 0 bases and J by 2 bases, and 9 bases separated the two germline ends. CDR1 and CDR2 from the germline V gene are LGHNA and YSLEER. CDR3 length equals 15 residues. This CDR3 is CASSQDQGVTDTQYF. CDR3 nucleotides: TGCGCCAGCAGCCAAGATCAAGGGGTCACAGATACGCAGTATTTT.

The chain combines TRBV4-2 with TRBJ2-3, with 12 bases lining up with TRBD2. This CDR3 comprises 19 residues. V shed 0 bases, J shed 3 bases, and the junction held 10 bases outside the gene matches. CDR1 is LGHNA, CDR2 YNFKEQ, per germline. In nucleotides, the CDR3 is TGTGCCAGCAGCCAAGATCCGGCTAGCGGGGGGGCGTGGACAGATACGCAGTATTTT. Translation gives CASSQDPASGGAWTDTQYF.

In regard to this clonotype: Sequence at one end of the junction differs from germline and may be a read error. This chain joins TRBV7-9 and TRBJ1-5; D perhaps matches TRBD1 (5 bases). In germline, CDR1 is SEHNR, CDR2 FQNEAQ (reference sequence). This CDR3 spans 13 amino acids. The CDR3 reads CAGSLGRERPQHF. The CDR3 bases are TGTGCCGGCAGCTTAGGCAGGGAAAGGCCCCAGCATTTT.

The chain links TRBV11-2 to TRBJ2-4, with D uncertain. There are 14 residues in the CDR3. Germline lookup yields CDR1 SGHAT and CDR2 FQNNGV. Deletions cut 7 bases from V and 5 bases from J, with 15 bases between. The CDR3 spells CASTQGAPENIQYF. The DNA of the CDR3 is TGTGCCAGCACCCAAGGAGCGCCGGAAAACATTCAGTACTTC.

The chain joins TRBV9 to TRBJ2-1; the match to TRBD2 covers 9 bases. The V and J ends lost 7 bases and 5 bases, in that order; junction bases with no gene match: 4. This CDR3 is built from 13 residues. From germline, CDR1 is SGDLS and CDR2 YYNGEE. CDR3 bases: TGTGCCAGCGGCGGGGGGGCCGACAATGAGCAGTTCTTC. Translation: CASGGGADNEQFF.

The V call is TRBV24-1, the J call TRBJ2-1, with TRBD2 matching 15 bases. Losses at the gene ends were 7 bases for V and 4 bases for J; bases not matched to a gene: 1. The length of the CDR3 is 15 residues. Germline V gene data show CDR1 as KGHDR and CDR2 as SFDVKD. The CDR3 reads CATSGLAGGYNEQFF. CDR3 DNA: TGTGCCACCAGCGGACTAGCGGGGGGGTACAATGAGCAGTTCTTC.